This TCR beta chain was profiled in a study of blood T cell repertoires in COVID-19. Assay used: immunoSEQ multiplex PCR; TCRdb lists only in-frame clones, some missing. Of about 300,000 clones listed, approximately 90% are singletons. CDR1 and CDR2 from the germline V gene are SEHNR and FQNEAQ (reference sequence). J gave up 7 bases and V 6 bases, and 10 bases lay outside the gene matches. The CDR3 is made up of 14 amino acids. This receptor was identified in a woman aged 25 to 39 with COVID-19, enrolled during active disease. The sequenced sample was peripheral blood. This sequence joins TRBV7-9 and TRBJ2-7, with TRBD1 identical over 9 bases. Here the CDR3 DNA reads TGTGCCAGCAGATACAGGACAGGGGAAGAGGAGCAGTACTTC. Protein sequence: CASRYRTGEEEQYF.